These 18 T cell receptor beta chains originate from one sample sequenced in a study of shared clonotypes between healthy human individuals. CD8 cells regarded as naive lacked CD45RO, were positively chosen for CCR7, and omitted terminally differentiated effector memory CD45RA+ cells. The table came from immunoSEQ multiplex PCR; TCRdb's copy has only in-frame clones and leaves some out. The sample has fewer than 850,000 clones; about 96% are singletons. The specimen was naive CD8+ T cells sorted from blood. The origin of the receptors is a man aged 30 to 45 in good health.

The gene calls are TRBV7-9 and TRBJ2-7, with 9 bases identical to TRBD2. Losses at the gene ends were 5 bases for V and 3 bases for J; bases not matched to a gene: 17. The length of the CDR3 is 18 residues. In germline, CDR1 is SEHNR, CDR2 FQNEAQ (reference sequence). The CDR3 region has the DNA TGTGCCAGCAGCCCCCCGTTTCGTGGACTAGCGAGAAACTACGAGCAGTACTTC. It specifies CASSPPFRGLARNYEQYF.

J is TRBJ2-1 and V is TRBV5-8, with D unresolved. V was clipped by 1 base and J by 8 bases, with 10 bases between them. Germline V lookup: CDR1 SGHTS, CDR2 YDEGEE. The CDR3 extends over 13 amino acids. Here the CDR3 reads CASSLRMSDEQFF. CDR3 sequence (DNA): TGTGCCAGCAGCTTGAGGATGAGTGATGAGCAGTTCTTC. Based on the CDR3 plus reference TRBV5-8 and TRBJ2-1, the full variable domain is EAGVTQSPTHLIKTRGQQATLRCSPISGHTSVYWYQQALGLGLQFLLWYDEGEERNRGNFPPRFSGRQFPNYSSELNVNALELEDSALYLCASSLRMSDEQFFGPGTRLTVL.

V is TRBV5-1 and J is TRBJ2-7; 8 bases map to TRBD2. The trim removed 1 base at V and 4 bases at J, leaving 7 bases unmatched. This CDR3 is built from 15 residues. Per germline, CDR1 SGHRS and CDR2 YFSETQ. In DNA form, the CDR3 reads TGCGCCAGCAGCTTGAGAGCGGGAGTGGGATACGAGCAGTACTTC. It codes for CASSLRAGVGYEQYF.

J is TRBJ2-7 and V is TRBV11-2; 9 bases align to TRBD2. The ends lost 2 bases at V and 3 bases at J; junction bases unmatched: 5. The CDR3 runs 15 residues. CDR1 is SGHAT and CDR2 is FQNNGV in the germline V gene. The CDR3 DNA reads TGTGCCAGCAGCTTACTTCCTAGCGGGAACTACGAGCAGTACTTC. Amino acids: CASSLLPSGNYEQYF.

This chain links TRBV10-2 with TRBJ2-1, with D uncertain. This CDR3 is 15 amino acids long. V lost 1 base and J lost 6, with 13 bases in between. The germline CDR1 and CDR2 sequences are WSHSY and SAAADI. The CDR3 DNA is TGCGCCAGCAGTGAGTTCTGGGGTTTGGGCAATGAGCAGTTCTTC. This gives the protein CASSEFWGLGNEQFF.

The chain has TRBV29-1 and TRBJ2-2, with a tentative D call TRBD2 (5 bases). V lost 7 bases, J lost 2 bases, and 11 bases lay in between. Germline CDR1 reads SQVTM; CDR2 reads ANQGSEA. The CDR3 has 13 amino acids. The CDR3 spells CSATRDNTGELFF. DNA of the CDR3: TGCAGCGCTACCCGGGATAACACCGGGGAGCTGTTTTTT.

This chain links TRBV10-3 with TRBJ2-1; TRBD2 aligns across 12 bases. CDR1 ENHRY and CDR2 SYGVKD come from the germline V gene. V lost 0 bases and J lost 7; bases outside the gene matches: 7. The CDR3 loop spans 17 amino acids. The CDR3 nucleotides read TGTGCCATCAGTGAGTCGTTGACTAGCGGGAGTCGAAATGAGCAGTTCTTC. Translated: CAISESLTSGSRNEQFF.

This sequence joins TRBV27 and TRBJ1-1; no clear D gene. The V gene lost 3 bases and the J gene lost 1 base, with 6 bases spanning the gap. This CDR3 contains 13 residues. The V gene's germline CDR1 is MNHEY and CDR2 SMNVEV (reference sequence). CDR3 sequence (DNA): TGTGCCAGCAGTTTTAACGGGAACACTGAAGCTTTCTTT. It encodes CASSFNGNTEAFF.

This chain uses TRBV9 with TRBJ2-7; 10 bases map to TRBD1. V gave up 4 bases and J gave up 6 bases; unmatched junction bases: 19. Germline V lookup: CDR1 SGDLS, CDR2 YYNGEE. The CDR3 totals 18 residues. CDR3 protein: CASSHPIFPGTGVREQYF. For the CDR3, the DNA is TGTGCCAGCAGCCACCCAATCTTCCCCGGGACAGGGGTACGCGAGCAGTACTTC. The whole variable domain, filled in from reference TRBV9 and TRBJ2-7, reads DSGVTQTPKHLITATGQRVTLRCSPRSGDLSVYWYQQSLDQGLQFLIQYYNGEERAKGNILERFSAQQFPDLHSELNLSSLELGDSALYFCASSHPIFPGTGVREQYFGPGTRLTVT.

Worth noting for this clone: It is unclear where the CDR3 begins or ends on the DNA, so no DNA is shown, and the CDR3 is as TCRdb lists it. The V and J genes are TRBV7-6 and TRBJ2-7. The V gene's germline CDR1 is SGHVS and CDR2 FNYEAQ. The CDR3 numbers 13 amino acids, ends counted. The CDR3 sequence: CASSFGPGTDTHF.

The V and J genes are TRBV6-6 and TRBJ2-7; possible D gene TRBD1, 5 bases. CDR3 length: 14 residues. Trimming pared 7 bases from V and 3 bases from J, leaving 16 bases between. Germline V gene lookup returns CDR1 MNHNY and CDR2 SVGAGI (reference sequence). CDR3 loop: CASTPSRQGYEQYF. CDR3 bases: TGTGCCAGCACCCCTTCGAGGCAGGGCTACGAGCAGTACTTC.

V is TRBV11-2 and J is TRBJ2-3, with 10 bases identical to TRBD2. Germline assignment: CDR1 SGHAT and CDR2 FQNNGV. CDR3 length equals 18 residues. Trimming at V came to 4 bases and at J to 0 bases, leaving 10 bases not matched to a gene. The CDR3, as DNA: TGTGCCAGCAGCTCGTTTGGTCTAGCGGGGGCAAGCACAGATACGCAGTATTTT. Its translation is CASSSFGLAGASTDTQYF. Drawing the rest from reference TRBV11-2 and TRBJ2-3, the complete variable domain is EAGVAQSPRYKIIEKRQSVAFWCNPISGHATLYWYQQILGQGPKLLIQFQNNGVVDDSQLPKDRFSAERLKGVDSTLKIQPAKLEDSAVYLCASSSFGLAGASTDTQYFGPGTRLTVL.

This clone appeared a single time. The chain uses TRBV7-8 and TRBJ1-5; TRBD1 matches at 10 bases. CDR3 length equals 17 residues. Looked up from germline, CDR1 is SGHVS and CDR2 is FQNEAQ. Trimming at V came to 5 bases and at J to 15 bases, leaving 22 bases not matched to a gene. The CDR3, as DNA: TGTGCCAGCAGCCAAGAGAGTGGCCGAGACAGGGGGCTAATAGGGCATTTT. Encoded protein: CASSQESGRDRGLIGHF.

The chain joins TRBV19 to TRBJ2-7; 10 nucleotides align to TRBD1. V was clipped by 1 base and J by 3 bases; unmatched bases: 3. The CDR3 spans 15 residues. Germline CDR1 and CDR2: LNHDA and SQIVND (reference sequence). The CDR3 protein is CASSIGGTGDYEQYF. Here the CDR3 DNA reads TGTGCCAGTAGTATAGGAGGGACAGGGGACTACGAGCAGTACTTC.

The CDR3 reads CASSLPRGMGEQFF. The CDR3 DNA follows: TGTGCCAGCAGCCTACCCAGGGGGATGGGAGAGCAGTTCTTC. The V gene is TRBV7-9, the J gene TRBJ2-1, with 7 bases fitting TRBD1. This CDR3 has 14 residues. Losses at the gene ends were 5 bases for V and 10 bases for J; bases not matched to a gene: 11. The V gene's germline CDR1 is SEHNR and CDR2 FQNEAQ (reference sequence). The variable domain in full, completed from reference TRBV7-9 and TRBJ2-1, reads DTGVSQNPRHKITKRGQNVTFRCDPISEHNRLYWYRQTLGQGPEFLTYFQNEAQLEKSRLLSDRFSAERPKGSFSTLEIQRTEQGDSAMYLCASSLPRGMGEQFFGPGTRLTVL.

The chain combines TRBV7-9 with TRBJ2-7; D is ambiguous. This CDR3 region has 15 residues. Looked up from germline, CDR1 is SEHNR and CDR2 is FQNEAQ (reference sequence). V lost 1 base to trimming and J lost 3 bases, with 13 bases between them. In nucleotides, the CDR3 is TGTGCCAGCAGCTTAGAGGCGGCCGGAGACTACGAGCAGTACTTC. Amino acids: CASSLEAAGDYEQYF.

The rearrangement uses TRBV29-1 and TRBJ2-1; 11 positions match TRBD2. The germline V gene encodes CDR1 SQVTM and CDR2 ANQGSEA. CDR3 length: 17 amino acids. V trimming: 7 bases; J trimming: 8 bases; junction bases outside the gene matches: 19. CDR3 residues: CSGLPTSGSGAGYEQFF. CDR3 nucleotides: TGCAGCGGCCTGCCCACTAGCGGGAGTGGCGCTGGGTATGAGCAGTTCTTC.

The chain links TRBV5-4 to TRBJ2-7; tentatively, D is TRBD1 (5 bases). Germline V gives CDR1 SGHNT, CDR2 YYREEE (reference sequence). The CDR3 is 15 residues long. V was trimmed by 4 bases and J by 3 bases, leaving 17 bases between them. Here the CDR3 reads CASSVTGKGNYEQYF. DNA of the CDR3: TGTGCCAGCAGCGTTACAGGAAAGGGGAACTACGAGCAGTACTTC.